The next 2 T cell receptor beta chains were all read from a single sample in a study of blood T cell repertoires in COVID-19. Sequencing was performed with immunoSEQ multiplex PCR; in TCRdb, only in-frame clones are kept and a portion is missing. The sample carries about 39,000 clones, approximately 85% recorded once. Sequenced: peripheral blood. These receptors were taken from a man aged 65 to 79 with acute or convalescent COVID-19.

The V call is TRBV11-2, the J call TRBJ1-6, with 8 nucleotides matching TRBD1. The CDR3 has 15 residues. Germline V gene sequence: CDR1 SGHAT, CDR2 FQNNGV. Losses at the gene ends were 2 bases for V and 8 bases for J; bases not matched to a gene: 5. The CDR3 is CASSLMGQADSPLHF. The CDR3 DNA follows: TGTGCCAGCAGCTTAATGGGACAGGCGGATTCACCCCTCCACTTT.

This clone appeared a few times. The chain is built from TRBV28 and TRBJ2-7; D is ambiguous. This CDR3 spans 13 amino acids. CDR1 is MDHEN, CDR2 SYDVKM, per germline. The V gene lost 6 bases and the J gene lost 0 bases, with 9 bases spanning the gap. The CDR3 here is CASSLAASYEQYF. CDR3 nucleotide sequence: TGTGCCAGCAGCCTGGCGGCCTCCTACGAGCAGTACTTC.